Each of the 27 T cell receptor beta chains below was sequenced from the same sample in a study of T cells in Graves' hyperthyroidism and ophthalmopathy. TCR beta CDR3 regions were amplified from RNA. Carried out on the TCR CDR3, a first-round RT-PCR used the HTBI primer set. TCRdb itself ran the multiplex PCR reads through MiXCR, one entry per CDR3 protein. The repertoire holds 660,000 or so distinct CDR3 sequences, with roughly 20% as singletons. The sequenced sample was blood. Receptors originate from a man aged 25 to 40 with Graves' ophthalmopathy.

This clonotype was counted between two and nine times. This chain uses TRBV11-2 with TRBJ1-2; D is ambiguous. From germline, CDR1 is SGHAT and CDR2 FQNNGV. The CDR3 loop spans 11 amino acids. V was cut by 5 bases and J by 8 bases, with 9 bases left in between. In nucleotides, the CDR3 is TGTGCCAGCAGCATCCCTCAAGGCTACACCTTC. It codes for CASSIPQGYTF.

For the CDR3, the DNA is TGTGCCAGTAGTATGGATCAGGCTGGAAATCAGCCCCAGCATTTT. Translation gives CASSMDQAGNQPQHF. This chain joins TRBV19 and TRBJ1-5, with D unclear. Trimming cost V 3 bases and J 4 bases, with 13 bases left between them. CDR1 and CDR2 from the germline V gene are LNHDA and SQIVND (reference sequence). The length of the CDR3 is 15 residues.

This clonotype was detected ten times or more. The V and J genes are TRBV2 and TRBJ1-5; TRBD1 might be the D (6 bases). V gave up 1 base and J gave up 6 bases, with 16 bases separating them. The V gene's germline CDR1 is SNHLY and CDR2 FYNNEI. CDR3 size: 16 residues. CDR3 nucleotide sequence: TGTGCCAGCAGTGAAGTAGGGCAGGGGTCGGGTCAGCCCCAGCATTTT. This gives the protein CASSEVGQGSGQPQHF.

The rearrangement links TRBV4-1 to TRBJ2-7; D is unresolved. CDR3 length: 14 residues. The ends were cut back, 1 base at V and 2 bases at J, with 9 bases in the middle. CDR1 is MGHRA, CDR2 YSYEKL, per germline. CDR3 residues: CASSQVGGAYEQYF. The CDR3 DNA reads as TGCGCCAGCAGCCAAGTGGGCGGTGCCTACGAGCAGTACTTC.

This clonotype was detected a few times. CDR3: CASSLWTSGGYEQYF. The CDR3 nucleotides are TGTGCCAGCAGCTTATGGACTAGCGGGGGGTACGAGCAGTACTTC. The chain carries TRBV11-2 and TRBJ2-7; TRBD2 aligns across 14 bases. V trimming: 2 bases; J trimming: 4 bases; junction bases outside the gene matches: 1. The CDR3 runs to 15 residues. From germline, CDR1 is SGHAT and CDR2 FQNNGV.

Note on this clonotype: An end of the junction differs from the germline gene, which may be a read error. The chain couples TRBV28 to TRBJ2-1; 8 nucleotides agree with TRBD2. The CDR3 consists of 16 residues. Looked up from germline, CDR1 is MDHEN and CDR2 is SYDVKM. In nucleotides, the CDR3 is TGTGCCCGCAGTCCAATGTTAGGGACTAGACACAATGAGCAGTTCTTC. It encodes CARSPMLGTRHNEQFF.

The CDR3 loop is CATSDPGTSGYNEQFF. CDR3 nucleotide sequence: TGTGCCACCAGTGACCCCGGGACTAGCGGATACAATGAGCAGTTCTTC. The chain couples TRBV24-1 to TRBJ2-1; 11 nucleotides match TRBD2. J gave up 4 bases and V 4 bases, and 5 bases lay outside the gene matches. There are 16 residues in the CDR3. Germline lookup yields CDR1 KGHDR and CDR2 SFDVKD.

There are many counts of this clonotype. J is TRBJ2-7 and V is TRBV28; tentative D call: TRBD1 (7 bases). The CDR3 sequence is 15 residues long. CDR1 MDHEN and CDR2 SYDVKM come from the germline V gene. V lost 4 bases and J lost 3, with 16 bases in between. This CDR3 reads CASSSEGAFSYEQYF. CDR3 DNA sequence: TGTGCCAGCAGTTCGGAGGGGGCTTTCAGCTACGAGCAGTACTTC. Full variable domain (missing parts from reference TRBV28 and TRBJ2-7): DVKVTQSSRYLVKRTGEKVFLECVQDMDHENMFWYRQDPGLGLRLIYFSYDVKMKEKGDIPEGYSVSREKKERFSLILESASTNQTSMYLCASSSEGAFSYEQYFGPGTRLTVT.

CDR3 DNA: TGCAGTGCTAGAGAGAGGTCGGGAGTGACAGATACGCAGTATTTT. It encodes CSARERSGVTDTQYF. V usage is TRBV20-1 and J usage is TRBJ2-3; weak D call: TRBD2 (6 bases). Germline loops: CDR1 DFQATT, CDR2 SNEGSKA (reference sequence). CDR3 length equals 15 residues. V lost 0 bases, J lost 3 bases, and 13 bases lay in between.

This clonotype came up a few times. V and J are TRBV6-2 or TRBV6-3 and TRBJ2-7; TRBD2 agrees at 8 bases. There are 15 residues in the CDR3. Looked up from germline, CDR1 is MNHEY and CDR2 is SVGEGT. V dropped 1 base and J dropped 6; count of bases not matched to a gene: 8. The CDR3 sequence: CASSYYGTRFAEQYF. The CDR3 coding sequence is TGTGCCAGCAGTTACTATGGGACTAGGTTTGCCGAGCAGTACTTC.

The rearrangement uses TRBV11-2 and TRBJ2-1; D may be TRBD1 (6 bases). The V end lost 1 base, the J end lost 6 bases, and 10 bases lay between the germline ends. The germline V gene has CDR1 SGHAT and CDR2 FQNNGV. CDR3 length equals 14 residues. The CDR3, as DNA: TGTGCCAGCAGCTTAGGGGGGCTTTGCAATGAGCAGTTCTTC. Translating it yields CASSLGGLCNEQFF.

The chain combines TRBV6-1 with TRBJ1-6, with a possible D match to TRBD1 (5 bases). The CDR3 totals 13 residues. Trimming cost V 6 bases and J 7 bases, with 10 bases left between them. Per germline, CDR1 MNHNS and CDR2 SASEGT. The CDR3 coding sequence is TGTGCCAGCAGGGGACCTCAGAATTCACCCCTCCACTTT. Residues: CASRGPQNSPLHF.

As regards this clonotype: Just one base apart from a much larger clone, this may be a read error. V is TRBV9 and J is TRBJ1-1, with a tentative D call TRBD1 (5 bases). Trimming removed 8 bases from V and 3 bases from J, with 5 bases in between. Germline lookup yields CDR1 SGDLS and CDR2 YYNGEE. The CDR3 has 10 residues. CDR3 amino acids: CARGDTEAFF. CDR3 nucleotides: TGTGCCAGAGGGGACACTGAAGCTTTCTTT.

This clonotype was recorded a few times. This chain links TRBV18 with TRBJ2-1; D gene ambiguous. V dropped 3 bases and J dropped 3 bases, with 12 bases sitting between them. Germline assignment: CDR1 KGHSH and CDR2 LQKENI. CDR3 length equals 15 residues. The CDR3: CASSPDSINYNEQFF. CDR3 bases: TGTGCCAGCTCACCGGATTCCATCAACTACAATGAGCAGTTCTTC. Together with reference TRBV18 and TRBJ2-1, the CDR3 gives the full variable domain: NAGVMQNPRHLVRRRGQEARLRCSPMKGHSHVYWYRQLPEEGLKFMVYLQKENIIDESGMPKERFSAEFPKEGPSILRIQQVVRGDSAAYFCASSPDSINYNEQFFGPGTRLTVL.

This clonotype was detected ten times or more. The rearrangement links TRBV11-2 to TRBJ2-1, with TRBD1 matching over 7 bases. Trimming removed 4 bases from V and 9 bases from J; junction bases left unmatched: 3. The length of the CDR3 is 12 residues. Germline lookup yields CDR1 SGHAT and CDR2 FQNNGV. The chain's CDR3 is CASSSTGVEQFF. The DNA for the CDR3 is TGTGCCAGCAGCTCCACAGGGGTTGAGCAGTTCTTC.

DNA of the CDR3: TGCAGTGCTAGGGGACTAGCGGGGGTCATCTCCTACGAGCAGTACTTC. Translating gives CSARGLAGVISYEQYF. This chain uses TRBV20-1 with TRBJ2-7; the match to TRBD2 covers 14 bases. Germline V gives CDR1 DFQATT, CDR2 SNEGSKA (reference sequence). The CDR3 spans 16 residues. V lost 3 bases to trimming and J lost 0 bases; unmatched junction nucleotides: 4.

This clonotype showed up just a few times. The chain has TRBV20-1 and TRBJ2-7, with a weak D call TRBD2 (6 bases). Germline V CDR1 and CDR2: DFQATT, SNEGSKA (reference sequence). Trimming left V 2 bases short and J 7 bases short, with 15 bases between. CDR3 length equals 13 residues. DNA of the CDR3: TGCAGTGCTAGACCGGGCAGGGCGGGGGAGCAGTACTTC. Translation gives CSARPGRAGEQYF.

This clonotype was seen only a few times. The J gene is TRBJ2-5, the V gene TRBV20-1, with 12 nucleotides matching TRBD2. There are 16 residues in the CDR3. V lost 6 bases, J lost 4 bases, and 12 bases stayed unmatched. CDR1 DFQATT and CDR2 SNEGSKA come from the germline V gene (reference sequence). The CDR3 DNA reads as TGCAGTGCCGTTACTAGCGGGGGGCTTATTGGAGAGACCCAGTACTTC. It specifies CSAVTSGGLIGETQYF.

The sample holds many counts of this clonotype. V is TRBV19 and J is TRBJ2-7; D possibly corresponds to TRBD2 (6 bases). The CDR3 is 15 residues long. With 1 base removed from V and 5 bases from J, the gap between germline ends came to 15 bases. The V gene's germline CDR1 is LNHDA and CDR2 SQIVND (reference sequence). In nucleotides, the CDR3 is TGTGCCAGTAGTATAGGAGGAGGGAAGTTGAACGAGCAGTACTTC. Its translation: CASSIGGGKLNEQYF.

This clonotype was detected many times. DNA of the CDR3: TGTGCCAGCAGCCCGCTAGCGGGAGGGGCCGAGCAGTACTTC. Amino acids: CASSPLAGGAEQYF. The V call is TRBV7-9, the J call TRBJ2-7, with 12 bases aligning to TRBD2. Losses at the gene ends were 5 bases for V and 6 bases for J; bases not matched to a gene: 5. The germline V gene encodes CDR1 SEHNR and CDR2 FQNEAQ (reference sequence). This CDR3 has 14 residues.

Points on this clonotype: The CDR3 does not end in the conserved phenylalanine or tryptophan, so this is likely a read error. The V call is TRBV28, the J call TRBJ2-7; 8 bases align to TRBD2. The CDR3 contains 13 residues. Trimming cost V 10 bases and J 2 bases; bases outside gene matches: 7. Germline V gene lookup returns CDR1 MDHEN and CDR2 SYDVKM. The CDR3 sequence is CAIRTSSTYEQYS. The DNA for the CDR3 is TGTGCCATCAGGACTAGCTCAACCTACGAGCAGTACTCC.

This clonotype was detected only a few times. The V and J genes are TRBV4-2 and TRBJ1-3; 8 positions match TRBD1. Germline V lookup: CDR1 LGHNA, CDR2 YNFKEQ. This CDR3 is 14 amino acids long. V was pared by 0 bases and J by 8 bases, with 3 bases of the junction left unmatched. CDR3 region: CASSQEVDRDTIYF. CDR3 nucleotide sequence: TGTGCCAGCAGCCAAGAGGTGGACAGGGACACCATATATTTT.

This clonotype was found many times. The chain uses TRBV2 and TRBJ2-2; the match to TRBD1 covers 7 bases. Germline-derived CDR1 and CDR2 are SNHLY and FYNNEI. The junction had 7 bases not matched to a gene; V was cut back by 5 bases and J by 7 bases. The CDR3 contains 14 residues. CDR3 residues: CASSRTGTDGELFF. The CDR3 coding sequence is TGTGCCAGCAGTCGTACCGGGACAGACGGGGAGCTGTTTTTT. Together with reference TRBV2 and TRBJ2-2, the CDR3 gives the full variable domain: EPEVTQTPSHQVTQMGQEVILRCVPISNHLYFYWYRQILGQKVEFLVSFYNNEISEKSEIFDDQFSVERPDGSNFTLKIRSTKLEDSAMYFCASSRTGTDGELFFGEGSRLTVL.

The sample holds many counts of this clonotype. This chain uses TRBV5-1 with TRBJ2-7, with D possibly being TRBD1 (6 bases). Looked up from germline, CDR1 is SGHRS and CDR2 is YFSETQ. This CDR3 has 15 amino acids. The V end lost 1 base, the J end lost 2 bases, and 13 bases lay between the germline ends. The CDR3 here is CASSLLQGSTYEQYF. The CDR3 nucleotides are TGCGCCAGCAGCTTGCTGCAGGGGTCTACCTACGAGCAGTACTTC.

This clonotype has more than one count but fewer than ten. This chain connects TRBV27 to TRBJ1-2; D unresolved. The CDR3 runs to 11 residues. V dropped 5 bases and J dropped 8 bases, with 9 bases sitting between them. In germline, CDR1 is MNHEY, CDR2 SMNVEV (reference sequence). CDR3 bases: TGTGCCAGCAGTCACGAGGGCGGCTACACCTTC. It translates to CASSHEGGYTF.

This clonotype has a count of ten or more. The chain carries TRBV27 and TRBJ2-1, with 10 bases identical to TRBD2. Trimming removed 6 bases from V and 0 bases from J; junction bases left unmatched: 14. There are 19 residues in the CDR3. In germline, CDR1 is MNHEY, CDR2 SMNVEV (reference sequence). CDR3 residues: CASRRLASGSASSYNEQFF. The CDR3 nucleotides are TGTGCCAGCAGGCGGTTGGCTAGCGGGAGCGCAAGCTCCTACAATGAGCAGTTCTTC.

In its sample, this clonotype was seen a few times. The V call is TRBV7-9, the J call TRBJ2-7; a possible D gene is TRBD2 (6 bases). The CDR3 is 16 residues long. Trimming stripped 5 bases from V and 1 base from J, with 18 bases between. Germline loops: CDR1 SEHNR, CDR2 FQNEAQ (reference sequence). CDR3 residues: CASSLYPGTGSYEQYF. CDR3 nucleotide sequence: TGTGCCAGCAGCCTCTACCCCGGGACTGGTTCCTACGAGCAGTACTTC.